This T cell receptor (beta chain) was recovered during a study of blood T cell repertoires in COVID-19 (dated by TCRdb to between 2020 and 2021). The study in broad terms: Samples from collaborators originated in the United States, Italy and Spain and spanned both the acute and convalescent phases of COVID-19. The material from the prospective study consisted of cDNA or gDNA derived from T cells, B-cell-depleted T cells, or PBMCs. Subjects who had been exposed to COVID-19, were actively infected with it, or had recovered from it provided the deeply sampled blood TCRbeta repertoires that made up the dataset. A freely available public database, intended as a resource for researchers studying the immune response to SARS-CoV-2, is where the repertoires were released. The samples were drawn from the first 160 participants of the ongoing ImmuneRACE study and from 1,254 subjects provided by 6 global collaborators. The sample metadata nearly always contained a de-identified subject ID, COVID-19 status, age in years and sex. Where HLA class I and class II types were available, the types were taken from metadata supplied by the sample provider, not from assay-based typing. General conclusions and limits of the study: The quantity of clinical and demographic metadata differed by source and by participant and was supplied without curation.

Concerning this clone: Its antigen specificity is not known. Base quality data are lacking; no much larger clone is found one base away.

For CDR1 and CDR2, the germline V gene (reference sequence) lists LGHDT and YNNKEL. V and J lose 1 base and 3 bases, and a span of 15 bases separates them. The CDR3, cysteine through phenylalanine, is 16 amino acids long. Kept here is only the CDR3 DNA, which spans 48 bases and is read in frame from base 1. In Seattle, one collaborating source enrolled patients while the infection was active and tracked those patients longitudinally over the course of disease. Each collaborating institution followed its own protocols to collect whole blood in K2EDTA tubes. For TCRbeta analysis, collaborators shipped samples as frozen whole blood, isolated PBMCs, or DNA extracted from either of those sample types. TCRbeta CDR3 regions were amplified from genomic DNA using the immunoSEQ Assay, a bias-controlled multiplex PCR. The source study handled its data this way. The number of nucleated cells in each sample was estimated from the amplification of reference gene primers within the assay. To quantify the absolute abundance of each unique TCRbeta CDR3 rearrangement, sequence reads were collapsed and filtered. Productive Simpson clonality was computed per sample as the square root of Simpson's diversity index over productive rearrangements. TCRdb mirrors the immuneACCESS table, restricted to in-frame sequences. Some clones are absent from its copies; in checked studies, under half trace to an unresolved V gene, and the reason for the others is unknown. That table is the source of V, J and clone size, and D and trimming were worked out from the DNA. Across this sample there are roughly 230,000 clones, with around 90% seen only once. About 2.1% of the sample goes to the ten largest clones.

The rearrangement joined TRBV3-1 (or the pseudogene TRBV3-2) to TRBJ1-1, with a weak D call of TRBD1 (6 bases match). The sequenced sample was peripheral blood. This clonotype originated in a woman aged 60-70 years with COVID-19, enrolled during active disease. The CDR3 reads CASSQVAGGLDTEAFF. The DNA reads TGTGCCAGCAGCCAAGTGGCGGGGGGCTTGGACACTGAAGCTTTCTTT.